Shown below are 9 T cell receptor beta chains from a single sample sequenced in a study of T cells after yellow fever vaccination. TCRdb re-derived calls from the 5' RACE reads in MiXCR, one entry per CDR3 protein. The sample shows around 140,000 distinct CDR3 sequences, 5% to 8% of them seen only once. Sequenced here: CD4+ T cells sorted from PBMCs, sampled 10 days after the yellow fever booster vaccination. Receptors were obtained from a man younger than 45 who received the YFV17D yellow fever vaccine.

The chain employs TRBV7-9 and TRBJ1-1; TRBD1 is a possible D gene (5 bases). The V gene's germline CDR1 is SEHNR and CDR2 FQNEAQ (reference sequence). The CDR3 totals 14 residues. Trimming shortened V by 0 bases and J by 4 bases, and 9 bases separated the two germline ends. This CDR3 is CASSLAGGSTEAFF. CDR3 sequence (DNA): TGTGCCAGCAGCTTAGCTGGGGGAAGCACTGAAGCTTTCTTT.

The chain employs TRBV19 and TRBJ2-3, with 11 nucleotides matching TRBD2. Germline lookup yields CDR1 LNHDA and CDR2 SQIVND (reference sequence). V shed 5 bases and J 1 base; nucleotides not matched to a gene: 5. The CDR3 runs to 16 residues. CDR3 protein: CASSPQTSGGTDTQYF. The DNA of the CDR3 is TGTGCCAGTAGTCCGCAGACTAGCGGGGGCACAGATACGCAGTATTTT.

This clonotype showed up many times. V and J are TRBV29-1 and TRBJ2-7, with TRBD2 matching 7 bases. This CDR3 is 16 amino acids long. Trimming removed 0 bases from V and 2 bases from J; junction bases left unmatched: 10. Germline V CDR1 and CDR2: SQVTM, ANQGSEA. The CDR3 bases are TGCAGCGTTGAAGATGGGAGGGAGGGCCCCACCTACGAGCAGTACTTC. As protein: CSVEDGREGPTYEQYF.

In this sample, this clonotype turned up many times. CDR3 residues: CASSRSRRDTQYF. For the CDR3, the DNA is TGTGCCAGCAGCCGATCCCGGCGGGATACGCAGTATTTT. The chain links TRBV7-2 to TRBJ2-3; no firm D call. Germline CDR1 is SGHTA and CDR2 is FQGNSA. V gave up 5 bases and J gave up 6 bases, with 12 bases separating them. CDR3 length equals 13 residues.

Points on this clonotype: A much larger clonotype is one base distant, so this may be a read error. The chain couples TRBV5-5 to TRBJ2-5; D ambiguous. Germline V lookup: CDR1 SGHKS, CDR2 YYEKEE (reference sequence). The V gene lost 2 bases and the J gene lost 3 bases, with 11 bases spanning the gap. The CDR3 length is 14 residues. The CDR3 coding sequence is TGTGCCAGCAGCTTCGGATACTCTGAAGAGACCCAGTACTTC. Encoded protein: CASSFGYSEETQYF.

This clonotype was found many times. V is TRBV6-2 or TRBV6-3 and J is TRBJ2-1; D unclear. Trimming left V 8 bases short and J 10 bases short, with 18 bases between. From germline, CDR1 is MNHEY and CDR2 SVGEGT. The CDR3 has 13 amino acids. For the CDR3, the DNA is TGTGCCAGCCTCGGCACAAGGCGAGGCGAGCAGTTCTTC. It is translated as CASLGTRRGEQFF.

This clonotype was seen many times. J is TRBJ1-1 and V is TRBV28; D gene ambiguous. The germline V and J ends were trimmed by 8 bases and 3 bases, with 7 bases remaining between them. The CDR3 sequence is 11 residues long. Germline lookup yields CDR1 MDHEN and CDR2 SYDVKM. The CDR3 here is CASFWHTEAFF. The CDR3 bases are TGTGCCAGCTTCTGGCACACTGAAGCTTTCTTT.

The table lists this clonotype with a few counts. The chain links TRBV10-3 to TRBJ2-5; 9 nucleotides line up with TRBD2. Germline assignment: CDR1 ENHRY and CDR2 SYGVKD. CDR3 length: 19 residues. V trimming: 0 bases; J trimming: 2 bases; junction bases outside the gene matches: 13. The CDR3, as DNA: TGTGCCATCAGTGAGTCGGAGGCGGGAGGGCTACAATTTCAAGAGACCCAGTACTTC. This translates into CAISESEAGGLQFQETQYF.

This clonotype showed up many times. This chain joins TRBV2 and TRBJ1-1; D not resolved. Germline V gene sequence: CDR1 SNHLY, CDR2 FYNNEI. There are 13 residues in the CDR3. V lost 7 bases to trimming and J lost 2 bases, with 11 bases between them. The CDR3 is CASKANGNTEAFF. For the CDR3, the DNA is TGTGCCAGCAAAGCGAACGGAAACACTGAAGCTTTCTTT. Combining the CDR3 with reference TRBV2 and TRBJ1-1 gives the whole variable domain EPEVTQTPSHQVTQMGQEVILRCVPISNHLYFYWYRQILGQKVEFLVSFYNNEISEKSEIFDDQFSVERPDGSNFTLKIRSTKLEDSAMYFCASKANGNTEAFFGQGTRLTVV.